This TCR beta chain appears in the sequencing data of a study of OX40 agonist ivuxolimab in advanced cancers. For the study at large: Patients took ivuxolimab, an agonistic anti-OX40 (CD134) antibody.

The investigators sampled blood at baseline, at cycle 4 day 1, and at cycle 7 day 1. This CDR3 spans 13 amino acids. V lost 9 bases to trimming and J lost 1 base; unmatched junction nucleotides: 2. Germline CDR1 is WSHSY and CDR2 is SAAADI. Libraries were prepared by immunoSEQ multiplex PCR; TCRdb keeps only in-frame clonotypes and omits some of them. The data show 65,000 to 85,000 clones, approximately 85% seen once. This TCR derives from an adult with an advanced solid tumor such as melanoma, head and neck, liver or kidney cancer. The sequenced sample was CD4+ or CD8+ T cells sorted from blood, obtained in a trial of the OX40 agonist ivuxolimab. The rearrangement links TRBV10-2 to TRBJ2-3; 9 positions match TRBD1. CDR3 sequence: CASWTGGTDTQYF. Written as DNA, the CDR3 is TGCGCCAGTTGGACAGGGGGCACAGATACGCAGTATTTT.